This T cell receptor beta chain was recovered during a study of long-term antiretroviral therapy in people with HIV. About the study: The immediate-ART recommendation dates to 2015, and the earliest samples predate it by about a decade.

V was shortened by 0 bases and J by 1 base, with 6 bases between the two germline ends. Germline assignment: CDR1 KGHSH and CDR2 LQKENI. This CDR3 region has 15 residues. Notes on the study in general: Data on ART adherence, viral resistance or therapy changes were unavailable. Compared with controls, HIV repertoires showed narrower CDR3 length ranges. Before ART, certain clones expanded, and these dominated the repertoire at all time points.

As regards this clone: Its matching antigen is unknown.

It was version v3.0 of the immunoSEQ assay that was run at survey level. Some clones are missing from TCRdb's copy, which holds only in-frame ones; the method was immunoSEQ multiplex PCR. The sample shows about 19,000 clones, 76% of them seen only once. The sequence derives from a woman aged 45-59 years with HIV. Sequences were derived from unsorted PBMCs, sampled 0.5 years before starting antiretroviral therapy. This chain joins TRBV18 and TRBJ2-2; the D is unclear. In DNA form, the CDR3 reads TGTGCCAGCTCACCACCTACCCTGAACACCGGGGAGCTGTTTTTT. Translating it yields CASSPPTLNTGELFF.